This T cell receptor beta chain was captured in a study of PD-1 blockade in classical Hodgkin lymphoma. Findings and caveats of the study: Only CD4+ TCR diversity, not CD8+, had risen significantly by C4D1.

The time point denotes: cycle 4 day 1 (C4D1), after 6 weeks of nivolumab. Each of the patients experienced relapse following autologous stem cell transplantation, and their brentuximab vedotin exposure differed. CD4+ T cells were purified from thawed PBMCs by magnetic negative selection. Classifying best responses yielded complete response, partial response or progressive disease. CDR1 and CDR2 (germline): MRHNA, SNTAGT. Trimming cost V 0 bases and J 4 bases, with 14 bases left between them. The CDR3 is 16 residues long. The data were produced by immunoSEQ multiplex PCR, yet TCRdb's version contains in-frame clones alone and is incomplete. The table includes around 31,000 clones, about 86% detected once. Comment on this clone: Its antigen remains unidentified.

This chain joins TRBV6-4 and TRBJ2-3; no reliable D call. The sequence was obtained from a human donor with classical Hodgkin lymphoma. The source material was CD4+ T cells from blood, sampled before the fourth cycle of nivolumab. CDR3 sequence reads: CASSDSIRGRADTQYF. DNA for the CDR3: TGTGCCAGCAGTGACTCGATACGTGGGCGCGCAGATACGCAGTATTTT.